This TCR beta chain was profiled in a study of T cell responses to AZD1222 COVID-19 vaccine. Losses at the gene ends were 6 bases for V and 7 bases for J; bases not matched to a gene: 5. Germline V gene lookup returns CDR1 MNHEY and CDR2 SVGAGI. The CDR3 contains 15 residues. Assay: immunoSEQ multiplex PCR; the TCRdb copy retains only in-frame clones and omits some. The sample consists of about 140,000 clones, 90% of them appearing once. In the case of this clone: What it recognizes is unknown.

Findings and caveats of the study: The reported proportion of spike-specific TCRs targeting unmutated variant regions was nearly half. Donor demographics were predominantly white British with a female majority; clonal diversity may be underestimated. Repertoire sampling occurred only after the peak T cell response.

The specimen comprised peripheral blood, sampled on day 0 of AZD1222 vaccination. The sequence came from an adult in good health. The chain employs TRBV6-5 and TRBJ2-2, with 13 positions matching TRBD2. The chain's CDR3 is CASSPGTSGVGELFF. DNA of the CDR3: TGTGCCAGCAGCCCCGGGACTAGCGGGGTCGGGGAGCTGTTTTTT.